This T cell receptor beta chain was observed in a study of cytomegalovirus exposure and HLA in healthy donors. Whole-study findings and limits: A later analysis found TCR association rates differed by HLA locus, highest for DRB1 and lowest for HLA-C.

Remarks on this clone: Its target is not known.

Trimming stripped 7 bases from V and 1 base from J, with 9 bases between. The CDR3 runs 13 residues. Per the germline V gene, CDR1 is MNHNY and CDR2 is SVGAGI (reference sequence). 13 Jbeta primers and 60 Vbeta primers were used for the PCR. The protocol was immunoSEQ multiplex PCR, while the TCRdb copy is restricted to in-frame clones and leaves out a portion. This table holds 150,000 to 200,000 clones, roughly 83% found once. The rearrangement uses TRBV6-6 and TRBJ2-3; D call uncertain. The clonotype originates from a woman aged 45 to 65 in good health and CMV-seronegative. The sequencing input was PBMCs. CDR3 DNA: TGTGCCAGCAACCCAGCGCGCACAGATACGCAGTATTTT. It translates to CASNPARTDTQYF.